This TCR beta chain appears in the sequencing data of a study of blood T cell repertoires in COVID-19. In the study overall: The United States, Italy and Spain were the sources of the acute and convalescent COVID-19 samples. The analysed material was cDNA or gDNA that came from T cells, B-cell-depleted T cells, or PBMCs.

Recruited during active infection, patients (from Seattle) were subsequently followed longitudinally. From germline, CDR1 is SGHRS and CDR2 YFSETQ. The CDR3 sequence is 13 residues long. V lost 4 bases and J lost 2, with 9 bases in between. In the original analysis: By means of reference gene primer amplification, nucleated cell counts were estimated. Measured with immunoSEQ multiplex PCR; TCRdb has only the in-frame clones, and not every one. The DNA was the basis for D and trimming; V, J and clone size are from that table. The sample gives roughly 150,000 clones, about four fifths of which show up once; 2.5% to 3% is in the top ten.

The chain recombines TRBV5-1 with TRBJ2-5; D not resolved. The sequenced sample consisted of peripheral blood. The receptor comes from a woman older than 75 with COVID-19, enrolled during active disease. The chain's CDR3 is CASSPTPQETQYF. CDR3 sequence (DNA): TGCGCCAGCAGCCCCACTCCACAAGAGACCCAGTACTTC.